This entry lists 27 T cell receptor beta chains sequenced from one sample in a study of blood T cells in healthy people across ages. The second PCR ran about 6 to 11 cycles with a sample-barcoded 5' primer and J-beta primers. From the 5' RACE reads, TCRdb called clonotypes with MiXCR, one entry per CDR3 protein. The data show about 1,500,000 distinct CDR3 sequences, with 28% seen just once and about 8% held by the top ten. Sequencing was carried out using blood. The source of these receptors is a woman aged 25 to 39 in good health.

This clonotype has a count of ten or more. The chain uses TRBV12-3 or TRBV12-4 and TRBJ1-2; D is unclear. Trimming removed 3 bases at V and 8 bases at J, with 10 bases between. The CDR3 totals 12 residues. CDR3 sequence (DNA): TGTGCCAGCAGTTTGGAGGAATGGGGCTACACCTTC. Its protein is CASSLEEWGYTF.

The CDR3 region has the DNA TGTGCCAGCACCCCACGAAGGTCCAAGGCCAACTACAATGAGCAGTACTTC. Translating it yields CASTPRRSKANYNEQYF. The chain links TRBV6-2 or TRBV6-3 to TRBJ2-7; D gene ambiguous. The CDR3 runs to 17 residues. The V and J ends lost 7 bases and 7 bases respectively, with 29 bases between them. Germline V lookup: CDR1 MNHEY, CDR2 SVGEGT.

In nucleotides, the CDR3 is TGTGCCAGCACCACCAGCGGGGGGCACAGATGGCGGGAGGGCCAGGGCTCCTACGAGCAGTACTTC. It translates to CASTTSGGHRWREGQGSYEQYF. The V gene is TRBV12-3 or TRBV12-4, the J gene TRBJ2-7; 9 bases are a match to TRBD2. The CDR3 has 22 amino acids. The V gene end was trimmed by 7 bases and the J gene end by 0 bases; junction bases not matched to a gene: 28.

This clonotype was detected only a few times. The rearrangement links TRBV6-5 to TRBJ2-1; D is ambiguous. Between the trimmed V and J ends, which lost 8 bases and 10 bases, there was a span of 12 bases. The CDR3 length is 11 residues. Germline loops: CDR1 MNHEY, CDR2 SVGAGI. The CDR3 reads CASSGRAEQFF. The CDR3 DNA follows: TGTGCCAGCTCCGGAAGGGCAGAGCAGTTCTTC.

About this clonotype itself: A much more abundant neighbour one base away suggests this may be a read error. This chain connects TRBV6-5 to TRBJ2-3; TRBD2 might be the D (5 bases). Germline loops: CDR1 MNHEY, CDR2 SVGAGI. The CDR3 is made up of 13 amino acids. V was trimmed by 7 bases and J by 1 base, leaving 9 bases between them. CDR3 residues: CASKNSGTDTQYF. Here the CDR3 DNA reads TGTGCCAGCAAGAATAGCGGCACAGATACGCAGTATTTT.

The V call is TRBV4-2, the J call TRBJ2-3; TRBD2 is a possible D gene (6 bases). The CDR3 extends over 15 amino acids. The germline gives CDR1 LGHNA, CDR2 YNFKEQ. V shed 2 bases and J shed 2 bases, with 11 bases lying between them. This CDR3 is CASSQLASYTDTQYF. CDR3 in DNA: TGTGCCAGCAGCCAACTAGCGTCCTACACAGATACGCAGTATTTT.

This clonotype was detected a few times. V is TRBV25-1 and J is TRBJ1-2, with D unresolved. The V gene's germline CDR1 is MGHDK and CDR2 SYGVNS. Between the trimmed V and J ends, which lost 7 bases and 8 bases, there was a span of 17 bases. CDR3 size: 13 residues. As DNA, the CDR3 is TGTGCCAGCAAGGACGGAGTCTTCGGAGGCTACACCTTC. As protein: CASKDGVFGGYTF.

Ten or more counts support this clonotype. This rearrangement joins TRBV7-2 to TRBJ2-7; maybe TRBD2 (6 bases). The V end was cut by 2 bases, the J end by 2 bases, with 13 bases between. The V gene's germline CDR1 is SGHTA and CDR2 FQGNSA. The CDR3 loop spans 15 amino acids. This chain's CDR3 is CASSLNLATAYEQYF. In nucleotides, the CDR3 is TGTGCCAGCAGCTTAAACCTAGCGACCGCCTACGAGCAGTACTTC.

The rearrangement joins TRBV2 to TRBJ2-7; either TRBD1 or TRBD2 may fit D (6 bases each). CDR1 is SNHLY and CDR2 is FYNNEI in the germline V gene. This CDR3 contains 14 residues. The ends were cut back, 6 bases at V and 1 base at J, with 13 bases in the middle. CDR3: CASRVGGQSYEQYF. In DNA form, the CDR3 reads TGTGCCAGCAGGGTCGGGGGCCAATCCTACGAGCAGTACTTC. Full variable domain (missing parts from reference TRBV2 and TRBJ2-7): EPEVTQTPSHQVTQMGQEVILRCVPISNHLYFYWYRQILGQKVEFLVSFYNNEISEKSEIFDDQFSVERPDGSNFTLKIRSTKLEDSAMYFCASRVGGQSYEQYFGPGTRLTVT.

V usage is TRBV15 and J usage is TRBJ2-1; the match to TRBD2 covers 13 bases. The V and J ends lost 5 bases and 4 bases, in that order; junction bases with no gene match: 2. The V gene's germline CDR1 is LNHNV and CDR2 YYDKDF (reference sequence). The CDR3 covers 15 residues. The CDR3 here is CATSVLAGGYNEQFF. The DNA for the CDR3 is TGTGCCACCAGCGTACTAGCGGGAGGGTACAATGAGCAGTTCTTC.

This chain links TRBV6-6 with TRBJ2-1, with 10 positions matching TRBD2. Germline V gives CDR1 MNHNY, CDR2 SVGAGI (reference sequence). This CDR3 spans 16 amino acids. The junction had 12 bases not matched to a gene; V was cut back by 7 bases and J by 6 bases. For the CDR3, the DNA is TGTGCCAGCACCTCATTCGAGACTAGCGGGCGCAATGAGCAGTTCTTC. Its translation: CASTSFETSGRNEQFF.

The chain links TRBV4-3 to TRBJ2-4; D tentatively fits TRBD1 or TRBD2 (7 bases each). The V gene's germline CDR1 is LGHNA and CDR2 YSLEER. The CDR3 spans 14 residues. The V and J ends lost 0 bases and 15 bases respectively, with 18 bases between them. DNA of the CDR3: TGCGCCAGCAGCCAAGATGACAGGGACTACGAGCGGTACTTC. This translates into CASSQDDRDYERYF.

The chain is built from TRBV28 and TRBJ1-2; 9 bases are a match to TRBD1. Germline V lookup: CDR1 MDHEN, CDR2 SYDVKM. CDR3 size: 16 residues. V was pared by 6 bases and J by 7 bases, with 15 bases of the junction left unmatched. The CDR3 sequence: CASSRSGTGNRSGYTF. CDR3 nucleotides: TGTGCCAGCAGCCGAAGCGGGACAGGGAATCGTTCTGGCTACACCTTC.

The genes are TRBV11-2 and TRBJ1-2; D is unclear. With 6 bases removed from V and 6 bases from J, the gap between germline ends came to 11 bases. The germline gives CDR1 SGHAT, CDR2 FQNNGV. The CDR3 has 12 amino acids. The CDR3 loop is CASRTSEDGYTF. The CDR3 DNA sequence: TGTGCCAGCAGGACCTCAGAGGATGGCTACACCTTC.

The V and J genes are TRBV3-1 and TRBJ2-5; 7 positions match TRBD2. The trim removed 4 bases at V and 2 bases at J, leaving 7 bases unmatched. The CDR3 covers 15 residues. CDR1 is LGHDT and CDR2 is YNNKEL in the germline V gene (reference sequence). This CDR3 reads CASSPPLARQETQYF. In DNA form, the CDR3 reads TGTGCCAGCAGCCCCCCACTAGCGAGACAAGAGACCCAGTACTTC.

This clonotype showed up many times. This chain links TRBV4-2 with TRBJ1-2, with D possibly TRBD1 on 6 matching bases. Trimming removed 4 bases from V and 8 bases from J, with 23 bases in between. Germline values: CDR1 LGHNA, CDR2 YNFKEQ. The CDR3 runs to 16 residues. CDR3 sequence (DNA): TGTGCCAGCAGCCTTTCACGACAGGATCCCAACGAGGGCTACACCTTC. Translation: CASSLSRQDPNEGYTF.

The chain is built from TRBV5-4 and TRBJ2-1; either TRBD1 or TRBD2 may supply D (5 bases each). The CDR3 is 15 residues long. Germline loops: CDR1 SGHNT, CDR2 YYREEE (reference sequence). Trimming took off 10 bases at V and 7 bases at J, with 24 bases between the two ends. The CDR3 loop is CAGTNRDEVGNEQFF. DNA for the CDR3: TGTGCCGGCACGAACCGGGACGAAGTCGGGAATGAGCAGTTCTTC.

This clonotype was observed a handful of times. The chain is built from TRBV4-3 and TRBJ1-2, with D maybe TRBD1 (5 bases). Trimming left V 8 bases short and J 9 bases short, with 19 bases between. Germline lookup yields CDR1 LGHNA and CDR2 YSLEER. This CDR3 has 13 residues. The CDR3 coding sequence is TGCGCCAGCCGGGGCCCTGAATTAACGAGCTACACCTTC. Protein sequence: CASRGPELTSYTF.

This clonotype was seen more than once but under ten times. The chain joins TRBV12-3 or TRBV12-4 to TRBJ2-7; D remains ambiguous. The CDR3 consists of 14 residues. Trimming left V 5 bases short and J 0 bases short, with 11 bases between. The CDR3 protein is CASSPTHSSYEQYF. CDR3 DNA: TGTGCCAGCAGTCCCACACACAGCTCCTACGAGCAGTACTTC.

This clonotype has at least ten counts. The chain uses TRBV20-1 and TRBJ2-7; D may be TRBD2 (6 bases). From germline, CDR1 is DFQATT and CDR2 SNEGSKA (reference sequence). V was trimmed by 0 bases and J by 2 bases, leaving 17 bases between them. The CDR3 is 16 amino acids. CDR3: CSARDARDFDPYEQYF. The CDR3 DNA is TGCAGTGCTAGAGATGCCCGGGACTTTGACCCCTACGAGCAGTACTTC.

CDR3 sequence reads: CASSPQGGTREQYF. As DNA, the CDR3 is TGTGCCAGCAGCCCCCAGGGGGGTACCCGGGAGCAGTACTTC. The genes are TRBV7-2 and TRBJ2-7; D possibly corresponds to TRBD1 (7 bases). The length of the CDR3 is 14 residues. Germline CDR1 is SGHTA and CDR2 is FQGNSA. V gave up 5 bases and J gave up 7 bases, with 18 bases separating them.

This chain uses TRBV2 with TRBJ2-1, with 9 bases lining up with TRBD2. The CDR3 has 14 amino acids. The germline CDR1 and CDR2 sequences are SNHLY and FYNNEI. J was trimmed by 9 bases and V by 7 bases; bases with no gene match: 10. The CDR3 reads CASKWTSAGPEQFF. In DNA, the CDR3 is TGTGCCAGCAAGTGGACTAGCGCCGGACCTGAGCAGTTCTTC.

The rearrangement links TRBV20-1 to TRBJ2-3; 8 bases map to TRBD2. The CDR3 runs to 14 residues. J gave up 6 bases and V 3 bases, and 8 bases lay outside the gene matches. CDR1 DFQATT and CDR2 SNEGSKA come from the germline V gene (reference sequence). CDR3 amino acids: CSARSSGGPDTQYF. CDR3 sequence (DNA): TGCAGTGCTAGGTCTTCGGGGGGGCCGGATACGCAGTATTTT.

The gene calls are TRBV20-1 and TRBJ1-4; TRBD1 aligns across 7 bases. CDR1 and CDR2 (germline): DFQATT, SNEGSKA (reference sequence). The junction had 5 bases not matched to a gene; V was cut back by 5 bases and J by 5 bases. CDR3 size: 13 residues. The CDR3 sequence: CSAVTGQNEKLFF. The CDR3 coding sequence is TGCAGTGCTGTGACGGGACAGAATGAAAAACTGTTTTTT.

The rearrangement links TRBV19 to TRBJ1-4, with D uncertain. Germline V gives CDR1 LNHDA, CDR2 SQIVND (reference sequence). The CDR3 has 12 amino acids. With 6 bases removed from V and 8 bases from J, the gap between germline ends came to 10 bases. Written as DNA, the CDR3 is TGTGCCAGTAGCCCCCAGCGGGAAAAACTGTTTTTT. This translates into CASSPQREKLFF.

In regard to this clonotype: A much more abundant neighbour one base away suggests this may be a read error. V usage is TRBV20-1 and J usage is TRBJ2-7; 11 bases are a match to TRBD2. The CDR3 contains 17 residues. J gave up 3 bases and V 0 bases, and 10 bases lay outside the gene matches. Germline CDR1 is DFQATT and CDR2 is SNEGSKA (reference sequence). The CDR3 coding sequence is TGCAGTGCTAGAGATTTCCTAGCGGGAGGCACCCGCTACGAGCAGTACTTC. Its translation is CSARDFLAGGTRYEQYF.

This clonotype has ten or more counts. The V gene is TRBV7-2, the J gene TRBJ1-4, with D perhaps matching TRBD1 (5 bases). Germline V gene data show CDR1 as SGHTA and CDR2 as FQGNSA. The CDR3 is 19 amino acids. Trimming removed 4 bases at V and 0 bases at J, with 21 bases between. The CDR3 region is CASSSHRDGRWATNEKLFF. CDR3 coding DNA: TGTGCCAGCAGCTCACACCGGGACGGACGATGGGCAACTAATGAAAAACTGTTTTTT.